The 10 T cell receptor beta chains below all came from one sample that was sequenced in a study of identical twins. One entry per CDR3 protein, called by TCRdb with MiXCR from the 5' RACE reads. The sample lists some 710,000 distinct CDR3 sequences, around 6% occurring once. The sequencing sample was made of naive T cells sorted from blood. Every receptor here comes from a man aged 18 to 30 in good health.

The gene calls are TRBV7-2 and TRBJ2-7; 12 nucleotides line up with TRBD2. The CDR3 extends over 17 amino acids. The germline CDR1 and CDR2 sequences are SGHTA and FQGNSA. After removal of 4 bases from V and 2 bases from J, the junction contained 9 bases not matched to a gene. CDR3 loop: CASSSGTSGWTTYEQYF. CDR3 bases: TGTGCCAGCAGCTCCGGGACTAGCGGGTGGACCACCTACGAGCAGTACTTC.

This clonotype was observed many times. The chain is built from TRBV24-1 and TRBJ2-1, with 7 bases that match TRBD1. Germline trimming cut 5 bases from V and 5 bases from J; bases unmatched to any gene: 5. The CDR3 spans 14 residues. Germline values: CDR1 KGHDR, CDR2 SFDVKD. CDR3 amino acids: CATSASGTDNEQFF. CDR3 bases: TGTGCCACCAGTGCCTCCGGGACAGACAATGAGCAGTTCTTC.

At least ten counts were recorded for this clonotype. The rearrangement links TRBV4-3 to TRBJ2-3; D might be TRBD2 (6 bases). V was pared by 8 bases and J by 3 bases, with 21 bases between. CDR1 is LGHNA and CDR2 is YSLEER in the germline V gene. The CDR3 consists of 16 residues. CDR3 coding DNA: TGCGCCAGCGGACGCGGGGAGGACTCTTCGACAGATACGCAGTATTTT. Amino acid sequence: CASGRGEDSSTDTQYF.

This clonotype was counted at least ten times. The chain combines TRBV11-2 with TRBJ2-2, with D unresolved. V was trimmed by 2 bases and J by 6 bases, leaving 10 bases between them. The CDR3 is 14 amino acids. Germline CDR1 is SGHAT and CDR2 is FQNNGV. CDR3 protein: CASSLKSGAGELFF. The CDR3 bases are TGTGCCAGCAGCTTAAAGAGTGGGGCCGGGGAGCTGTTTTTT.

This clonotype was seen ten or more times. The chain is built from TRBV10-3 and TRBJ2-2; 10 nucleotides line up with TRBD1. Trimming took 5 bases from V and 6 from J; bases not matched to a gene: 6. CDR3 size: 15 residues. CDR1 and CDR2 from the germline V gene are ENHRY and SYGVKD. Written as DNA, the CDR3 is TGTGCCATCAGTCCCGGGACAGGGGTCCCCGGGGAGCTGTTTTTT. It specifies CAISPGTGVPGELFF.

In its sample, this clonotype was seen many times. V and J are TRBV15 and TRBJ2-5, with D perhaps TRBD1 (6 bases). This CDR3 region has 14 residues. V was trimmed by 1 base and J by 5 bases, leaving 11 bases between them. Germline V CDR1 and CDR2: LNHNV, YYDKDF (reference sequence). The CDR3 sequence: CATSRGQVQETQYF. The CDR3, as DNA: TGTGCCACCAGCAGAGGACAGGTCCAGGAGACCCAGTACTTC.

This clonotype was picked up a small number of times. The J gene is TRBJ2-7, the V gene TRBV24-1; D perhaps matches TRBD1 (5 bases). The ends were cut back, 4 bases at V and 1 base at J, with 10 bases in the middle. Germline V gene data show CDR1 as KGHDR and CDR2 as SFDVKD. The CDR3 has 14 residues. The CDR3: CATSDPRTSYEQYF. DNA of the CDR3: TGTGCCACCAGTGACCCTAGGACATCCTACGAGCAGTACTTC.

This clonotype was counted at least ten times. The rearrangement links TRBV5-1 to TRBJ2-1, with D uncertain. Trimming shortened V by 5 bases and J by 5 bases, and 14 bases separated the two germline ends. This CDR3 has 14 amino acids. Germline V gene sequence: CDR1 SGHRS, CDR2 YFSETQ. For the CDR3, the DNA is TGCGCCAGCAGGGGCCTCGTAGTGGACAATGAGCAGTTCTTC. It is translated as CASRGLVVDNEQFF. The complete variable domain, with remaining parts taken from reference TRBV5-1 and TRBJ2-1, reads KAGVTQTPRYLIKTRGQQVTLSCSPISGHRSVSWYQQTPGQGLQFLFEYFSETQRNKGNFPGRFSGRQFSNSRSEMNVSTLELGDSALYLCASRGLVVDNEQFFGPGTRLTVL.

This chain uses TRBV4-1 with TRBJ2-1; D tentatively reads TRBD1 or TRBD2 (6 bases each). V was trimmed by 0 bases and J by 0 bases, leaving 9 bases between them. Germline V gives CDR1 MGHRA, CDR2 YSYEKL. The CDR3 is 16 amino acids. CDR3 in DNA: TGCGCCAGCAGCCAAGACGAGGGGGGCTCCTACAATGAGCAGTTCTTC. Its translation: CASSQDEGGSYNEQFF.

Many counts were recorded for this clonotype. J is TRBJ2-1 and V is TRBV5-5; TRBD2 aligns across 7 bases. The CDR3 loop spans 15 amino acids. With 0 bases clipped from V and 8 bases from J, the junction kept 8 bases outside the gene matches. Germline V gene sequence: CDR1 SGHKS, CDR2 YYEKEE (reference sequence). The CDR3 DNA is TGTGCCAGCAGCTTGGTTGAGACTAGCTTCGATGAGCAGTTCTTC. It translates to CASSLVETSFDEQFF.